One and the same sample provided the 18 T cell receptor beta chains below, sequenced in a study of T cells in localized non-small cell lung cancer. Using immunoSEQ multiplex PCR, the repertoire was profiled, and TCRdb retains in-frame clones only, with some absent. The table lists more than 70,000 clones, almost 85% of them singletons. This specimen was peripheral blood, taken before any cancer treatment. These receptors came from a man between 35 and 75 years old with stage I lung adenocarcinoma.

This sequence joins TRBV7-2 and TRBJ2-1, with D unresolved. V was trimmed by 5 bases and J by 0 bases, leaving 17 bases between them. This CDR3 has 17 amino acids. Looked up from germline, CDR1 is SGHTA and CDR2 is FQGNSA. DNA of the CDR3: TGTGCCAGCAGCCGAGCCCACATGCCGAGCTCCTACAATGAGCAGTTCTTC. This sequence encodes CASSRAHMPSSYNEQFF.

The V and J genes are TRBV9 and TRBJ2-2; 9 bases are a match to TRBD1. The trim removed 2 bases at V and 3 bases at J, leaving 8 bases unmatched. The CDR3 has 17 residues. From germline, CDR1 is SGDLS and CDR2 YYNGEE. CDR3 protein: CASSVGQGYTDTGELFF. The CDR3 DNA reads as TGTGCCAGCAGCGTGGGACAGGGCTATACTGACACCGGGGAGCTGTTTTTT.

The chain links TRBV6-5 to TRBJ1-1, with D hard to call. Germline CDR1 is MNHEY and CDR2 is SVGAGI. The length of the CDR3 is 15 residues. Trimming removed 5 bases from V and 4 bases from J, with 17 bases in between. CDR3 DNA: TGTGCCAGCAGTCGTGCCTTTTTTGGGAGCACTGAAGCTTTCTTT. It yields the protein CASSRAFFGSTEAFF.

This sequence joins TRBV5-1 and TRBJ2-2; maybe TRBD1 (6 bases). The germline V gene encodes CDR1 SGHRS and CDR2 YFSETQ. CDR3 length equals 15 residues. Trimming shortened V by 3 bases and J by 3 bases, and 12 bases separated the two germline ends. The CDR3: CASSSTNRDTGELFF. DNA for the CDR3: TGCGCCAGCAGCTCCACGAACAGGGACACCGGGGAGCTGTTTTTT.

The DNA of the CDR3 is TGTGCCATCAGTGGAGGGCGAGACTATGGCTACACCTTC. As protein: CAISGGRDYGYTF. The chain has TRBV10-3 and TRBJ1-2; D call uncertain. Trimming cost V 4 bases and J 3 bases, with 9 bases left between them. CDR1 is ENHRY, CDR2 SYGVKD, per germline. The CDR3 contains 13 residues.

The rearrangement uses TRBV5-1 and TRBJ2-7, with 8 bases that match TRBD1. CDR3 size: 14 residues. V lost 4 bases to trimming and J lost 4 bases; unmatched junction nucleotides: 7. Germline CDR1 and CDR2: SGHRS and YFSETQ. The CDR3 bases are TGCGCCAGCAGCCCCGGACAGGGTTTGTACGAGCAGTACTTC. Protein: CASSPGQGLYEQYF. Full variable domain (remainder filled in from reference TRBV5-1 and TRBJ2-7): KAGVTQTPRYLIKTRGQQVTLSCSPISGHRSVSWYQQTPGQGLQFLFEYFSETQRNKGNFPGRFSGRQFSNSRSEMNVSTLELGDSALYLCASSPGQGLYEQYFGPGTRLTVT.

J is TRBJ2-7 and V is TRBV5-1; 15 nucleotides match TRBD2. V lost 3 bases and J lost 3; bases outside the gene matches: 1. CDR3 length: 15 residues. Germline CDR1 is SGHRS and CDR2 is YFSETQ. CDR3 sequence reads: CASSSGLAGGYEQYF. CDR3 bases: TGCGCCAGCAGCTCGGGACTAGCGGGGGGCTACGAGCAGTACTTC.

The rearrangement joins TRBV15 to TRBJ2-7; D call uncertain. V lost 0 bases to trimming and J lost 2 bases, with 11 bases between them. Germline CDR1 LNHNV, CDR2 YYDKDF (reference sequence). The CDR3 contains 15 residues. The CDR3 protein is CATSRDKAATYEQYF. CDR3 sequence (DNA): TGTGCCACCAGCAGAGATAAGGCCGCTACCTACGAGCAGTACTTC.

The J gene is TRBJ1-2, the V gene TRBV6-5; 10 nucleotides agree with TRBD1. CDR1 MNHEY and CDR2 SVGAGI come from the germline V gene. The CDR3 has 15 amino acids. With 5 bases clipped from V and 2 bases from J, the junction kept 5 bases outside the gene matches. CDR3 protein: CASSGRDRGNYGYTF. The CDR3 DNA reads TGTGCCAGCAGTGGCCGGGACAGGGGAAACTATGGCTACACCTTC.

The V and J genes are TRBV18 and TRBJ2-1; 12 nucleotides match TRBD1. After removal of 4 bases from V and 10 bases from J, the junction contained 5 bases not matched to a gene. CDR1 and CDR2 from the germline V gene are KGHSH and LQKENI. The CDR3 totals 14 residues. CDR3 bases: TGTGCCAGCTCACTAACCGGGACAGGGGGCGAGCAGTTCTTC. Protein product: CASSLTGTGGEQFF. The entire variable domain, with the rest obtained from reference TRBV18 and TRBJ2-1, is as follows: NAGVMQNPRHLVRRRGQEARLRCSPMKGHSHVYWYRQLPEEGLKFMVYLQKENIIDESGMPKERFSAEFPKEGPSILRIQQVVRGDSAAYFCASSLTGTGGEQFFGPGTRLTVL.

The J gene is TRBJ1-4, the V gene TRBV11-1; perhaps TRBD1 as D (5 bases). The CDR3 spans 16 residues. Per germline, CDR1 SGHAT and CDR2 FQDESV (reference sequence). V was clipped by 5 bases and J by 2 bases, with 15 bases between them. The CDR3, as DNA: TGTGCCAGCAGCCGGTTCGGGGGTTCGACTAATGAAAAACTGTTTTTT. Its translation: CASSRFGGSTNEKLFF.

The J gene is TRBJ1-6, the V gene TRBV7-8; the D gene is possibly TRBD1 (5 bases). Germline loops: CDR1 SGHVS, CDR2 FQNEAQ. The ends were cut back, 2 bases at V and 6 bases at J, with 14 bases in the middle. This CDR3 spans 16 amino acids. CDR3 bases: TGTGCCAGCAGCTTAAGCGACAGTTTTCGTAATTCACCCCTCCACTTT. It codes for CASSLSDSFRNSPLHF.

The chain combines TRBV19 with TRBJ1-1, with TRBD1 matching 7 bases. The CDR3 covers 15 residues. The V segment lost 5 bases and the J segment 4 bases; nucleotides outside the gene matches: 10. Germline-derived CDR1 and CDR2 are LNHDA and SQIVND (reference sequence). This chain's CDR3 is CASSYRGQAATEAFF. In DNA form, the CDR3 reads TGTGCCAGTAGTTATAGAGGACAGGCGGCCACTGAAGCTTTCTTT.

The chain is built from TRBV5-4 and TRBJ2-7; no clear D. Germline V gene data show CDR1 as SGHNT and CDR2 as YYREEE (reference sequence). The CDR3 extends over 16 amino acids. With 5 bases removed from V and 3 bases from J, the gap between germline ends came to 21 bases. The DNA for the CDR3 is TGTGCCAGCAGAAAGACATTAGGACCTGGAGTCTACGAGCAGTACTTC. The encoded protein is CASRKTLGPGVYEQYF.

V and J are TRBV30 and TRBJ1-6; TRBD1 aligns across 7 bases. The CDR3 covers 14 residues. From germline, CDR1 is GTSNPN and CDR2 SVGIG (reference sequence). The CDR3 coding sequence is TGTGCTTGCCAGGGTAACAGGGGAAATTCACCCCTCCACTTT. Translation gives CACQGNRGNSPLHF.

This chain uses TRBV5-1 with TRBJ2-7, with 11 bases aligning to TRBD2. The CDR3 is made up of 14 amino acids. Germline V gene data show CDR1 as SGHRS and CDR2 as YFSETQ. The trim removed 3 bases at V and 3 bases at J, leaving 2 bases unmatched. The chain's CDR3 is CASSSGTSGYEQYF. CDR3 DNA sequence: TGCGCCAGCAGCTCTGGGACTAGCGGCTACGAGCAGTACTTC. Looking up the rest from reference TRBV5-1 and TRBJ2-7 gives the full variable domain: KAGVTQTPRYLIKTRGQQVTLSCSPISGHRSVSWYQQTPGQGLQFLFEYFSETQRNKGNFPGRFSGRQFSNSRSEMNVSTLELGDSALYLCASSSGTSGYEQYFGPGTRLTVT.

This chain joins TRBV7-3 and TRBJ2-1, with 12 bases identical to TRBD1. Germline V CDR1 and CDR2: SGHTA, FQGTGA. The ends lost 5 bases at V and 8 bases at J; junction bases unmatched: 7. This CDR3 has 15 residues. CDR3 coding DNA: TGTGCCAGCAGCAGCGGGACAGGGGGCAGCGATGAGCAGTTCTTC. Translating it yields CASSSGTGGSDEQFF.

The chain links TRBV28 to TRBJ2-3; D gene ambiguous. The CDR3 has 14 residues. CDR1 is MDHEN and CDR2 is SYDVKM in the germline V gene. V was clipped by 2 bases and J by 1 base, with 7 bases between them. The CDR3 bases are TGTGCCAGCAGTTTAGGGCTAGGCACAGATACGCAGTATTTT. This gives the protein CASSLGLGTDTQYF.